The 9 T cell receptor beta chains reported below all come from one sample, sequenced in a study of blood T cell repertoires in COVID-19. Sequencing was performed with immunoSEQ multiplex PCR; in TCRdb, only in-frame clones are kept and a portion is missing. The sample holds fewer than 350,000 clones; 87% are singletons and the top ten take about 5.5%. Sequencing used PBMCs or T cells enriched from blood (not recorded which). Every receptor here comes from a woman in her forties who had recovered from COVID-19.

Concerning this clone: The same CDR3 is also encoded by other DNA sequences in this sample. This chain uses TRBV7-2 with TRBJ2-7; the D is unclear. The germline V gene encodes CDR1 SGHTA and CDR2 FQGNSA. Between the trimmed V and J ends, which lost 0 bases and 2 bases, there was a span of 5 bases. This CDR3 comprises 13 residues. The CDR3 reads CASSLAATYEQYF. CDR3 DNA sequence: TGTGCCAGCAGCTTAGCGGCAACCTACGAGCAGTACTTC.

This clone was recorded once. This chain connects TRBV7-8 to TRBJ1-1, with a possible D match to TRBD1 (5 bases). Trimming took off 2 bases at V and 7 bases at J, with 11 bases between the two ends. Germline V CDR1 and CDR2: SGHVS, FQNEAQ. This CDR3 spans 13 amino acids. CDR3 residues: CASSLSRALEAFF. CDR3 DNA sequence: TGTGCCAGCAGCTTATCCAGGGCCCTTGAAGCTTTCTTT.

V is TRBV6-2 or TRBV6-3 and J is TRBJ1-5; 7 bases are a match to TRBD1. This CDR3 has 17 residues. In germline, CDR1 is MNHEY, CDR2 SVGEGT. The trim removed 5 bases at V and 4 bases at J, leaving 14 bases unmatched. CDR3 protein: CASSGDKGRGWNQPQHF. CDR3 DNA sequence: TGTGCCAGCAGTGGCGATAAGGGCAGGGGGTGGAATCAGCCCCAGCATTTT.

CDR3 sequence (DNA): TGTGCCAGCAGCAGAGGGACAGGGGGGAACACTGAAGCTTTCTTT. Its translation is CASSRGTGGNTEAFF. The chain combines TRBV7-3 with TRBJ1-1, with 11 bases matching TRBD1. Trimming took 5 bases from V and 1 from J; bases not matched to a gene: 3. Germline-derived CDR1 and CDR2 are SGHTA and FQGTGA. The CDR3 has 15 residues.

The genes are TRBV28 and TRBJ1-2; 8 positions match TRBD1. V shed 6 bases and J 4 bases; nucleotides not matched to a gene: 10. This CDR3 contains 15 residues. CDR1 is MDHEN and CDR2 is SYDVKM in the germline V gene. The CDR3 sequence is CASSTVGQAAYGYTF. The CDR3 coding sequence is TGTGCCAGCAGCACCGTGGGACAGGCGGCCTATGGCTACACCTTC.

The chain links TRBV28 to TRBJ1-2; 7 nucleotides agree with TRBD1. CDR3 length: 16 amino acids. With 8 bases clipped from V and 6 bases from J, the junction kept 18 bases outside the gene matches. In germline, CDR1 is MDHEN, CDR2 SYDVKM. The CDR3 region has the DNA TGTGCCAGCTCCTTAGTGGCCCGACAGGGATCGAATGGCTACACCTTC. As protein: CASSLVARQGSNGYTF.

V usage is TRBV4-1 and J usage is TRBJ1-6, with a tentative D call TRBD1 (5 bases). Trimming removed 1 base from V and 11 bases from J, with 18 bases in between. Germline values: CDR1 MGHRA, CDR2 YSYEKL. This CDR3 region has 16 residues. The CDR3 DNA follows: TGCGCCAGCAGCCAAGTTGGTCGAGGACCCAGGGCACCCCTCCACTTT. Translation: CASSQVGRGPRAPLHF.

This sequence joins TRBV6-2 or TRBV6-3 and TRBJ2-5; 14 nucleotides agree with TRBD2. The V gene's germline CDR1 is MNHEY and CDR2 SVGEGT. The V and J ends lost 0 bases and 5 bases, in that order; junction bases with no gene match: 11. CDR3 length: 19 amino acids. DNA of the CDR3: TGTGCCAGCAGTTACTCCCCGACTAGCGGGAGGGCCGCTAGGGAGACCCAGTACTTC. It specifies CASSYSPTSGRAARETQYF.

The V gene is TRBV11-2, the J gene TRBJ2-7; no clear D. V dropped 8 bases and J dropped 1 base, with 15 bases sitting between them. The CDR3 has 14 residues. Per the germline V gene, CDR1 is SGHAT and CDR2 is FQNNGV. CDR3 DNA sequence: TGTGCCAGCTGTCGCATCCCGAGTTCCTACGAGCAGTACTTC. It specifies CASCRIPSSYEQYF.